This T cell receptor (beta chain) originates from a study of CD8 T cells in Susac syndrome. The recently defined diagnostic criteria for definite or probable disease were met by the Susac syndrome patients. The V gene's germline CDR1 is MNHEY and CDR2 SVGEGT. V was pared by 0 bases and J by 11 bases, with 11 bases between. CDR3 length equals 13 residues. This clonotype was seen a single time. Reverse transcription of roughly 0.5 to 1 ug RNA used random hexamers. MiXCR, run by TCRdb on the immunoSEQ multiplex PCR reads, gives a single entry per CDR3 protein. Of 100,000 to 150,000 distinct CDR3 sequences in the sample, about 94% are singletons; the top ten hold 0.2% to 0.25%.

The sample taken for sequencing was CD8+ T cells from PBMCs. The source of this sequence is a human donor with Susac syndrome. This sequence joins TRBV6-2 or TRBV6-3 and TRBJ1-5; D is perhaps TRBD1 (5 bases). For the CDR3, the DNA is TGTGCCAGCAGTTACTCCCGGGGGTTGACCCAGCATTTT. The encoded protein is CASSYSRGLTQHF.